This TCR beta chain appears in the sequencing data of a study of technical replicates of blood from four donors (dated by TCRdb to 2017 to 2019). The method was the immunoSEQ multiplex PCR assay. TCRdb limited this immuneACCESS table to in-frame rearrangements with V and J called. A share of clones is missing; checked studies link under half to unresolved V genes, and the rest is unexplained. The sample has under 100,000 clones on record, 86% of them singletons. 4.5% to 5.5% of the sample is held by the ten biggest clonotypes. The CDR3 sequence holds 15 residues, the cysteine and phenylalanine included. Only the CDR3 DNA is retained, 45 bases long and in frame from the first base. In the case of this clone: The target of this receptor is not known. Qualities for individual bases were not recorded, and no much larger clone is one base off.

The source material was PBMCs. This sequence was found in a human donor in good health. Some clones in this sample may be carry-over from other donors' samples. The rearrangement joined TRBV21-1 to TRBJ2-7; the table's D call, TRBD1, was not checked against the DNA. TRBV21-1 is tagged as a pseudogene. CDR3 protein: CASSTRPPQDYEQYF. The DNA sequence follows: TGTGCCAGCAGCACCAGACCCCCTCAGGACTACGAGCAGTACTTC.